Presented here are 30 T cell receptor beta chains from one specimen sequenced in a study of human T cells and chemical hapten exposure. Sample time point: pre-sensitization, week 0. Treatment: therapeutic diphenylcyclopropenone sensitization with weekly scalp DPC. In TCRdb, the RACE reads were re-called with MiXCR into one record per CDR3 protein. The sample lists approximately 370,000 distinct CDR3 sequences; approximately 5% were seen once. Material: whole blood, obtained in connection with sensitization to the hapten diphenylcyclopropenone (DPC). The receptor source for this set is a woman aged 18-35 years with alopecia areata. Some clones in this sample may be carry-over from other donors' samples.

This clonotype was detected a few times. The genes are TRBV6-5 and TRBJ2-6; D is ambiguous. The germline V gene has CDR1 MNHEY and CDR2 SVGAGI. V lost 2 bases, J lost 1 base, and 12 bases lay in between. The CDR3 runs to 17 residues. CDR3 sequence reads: CASSYGYSGSGANVLTF. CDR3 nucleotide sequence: TGTGCCAGCAGTTACGGCTACTCAGGTTCTGGGGCCAACGTCCTGACTTTC.

CDR3 in amino acids: CASSFGESTEAFF. The CDR3 DNA sequence: TGTGCCAGCAGTTTCGGGGAGAGCACTGAAGCTTTCTTT. This chain joins TRBV27 and TRBJ1-1; D ambiguous. CDR1 MNHEY and CDR2 SMNVEV come from the germline V gene (reference sequence). Trimming removed 3 bases at V and 4 bases at J, with 9 bases between. The CDR3 is 13 residues long.

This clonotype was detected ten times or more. CDR3 sequence reads: CASSLSGGTLETQYF. CDR3 DNA: TGTGCCAGCAGCCTTAGCGGGGGGACCCTAGAGACCCAGTACTTC. The chain couples TRBV7-3 to TRBJ2-5, with 10 bases identical to TRBD2. This CDR3 has 15 residues. The V segment lost 5 bases and the J segment 4 bases; nucleotides outside the gene matches: 7. Per germline, CDR1 SGHTA and CDR2 FQGTGA.

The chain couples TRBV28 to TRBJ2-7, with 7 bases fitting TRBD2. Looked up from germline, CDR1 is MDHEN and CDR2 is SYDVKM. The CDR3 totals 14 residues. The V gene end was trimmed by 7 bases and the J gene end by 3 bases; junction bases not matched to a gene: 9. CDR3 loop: CASTESGTLYEQYF. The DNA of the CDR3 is TGTGCCAGCACCGAAAGCGGGACCCTCTACGAGCAGTACTTC. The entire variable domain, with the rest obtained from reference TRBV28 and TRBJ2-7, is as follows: DVKVTQSSRYLVKRTGEKVFLECVQDMDHENMFWYRQDPGLGLRLIYFSYDVKMKEKGDIPEGYSVSREKKERFSLILESASTNQTSMYLCASTESGTLYEQYFGPGTRLTVT.

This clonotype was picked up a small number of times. The CDR3 nucleotides are TGTGCCAGCAGCCAAGACCAGGGGGCGAACTCACCCCTCCACTTT. This codes for CASSQDQGANSPLHF. The rearrangement links TRBV3-1 to TRBJ1-6, with TRBD1 identical over 8 bases. CDR1 and CDR2 (germline): LGHDT, YNNKEL (reference sequence). The CDR3 totals 15 residues. V lost 0 bases and J lost 10; bases outside the gene matches: 5.

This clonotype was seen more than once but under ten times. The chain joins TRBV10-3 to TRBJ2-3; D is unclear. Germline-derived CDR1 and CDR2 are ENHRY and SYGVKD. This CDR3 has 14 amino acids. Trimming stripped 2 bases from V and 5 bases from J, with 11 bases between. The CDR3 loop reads CAISEGDPRDTQYF. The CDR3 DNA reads TGTGCCATCAGTGAGGGGGATCCCCGAGATACGCAGTATTTT.

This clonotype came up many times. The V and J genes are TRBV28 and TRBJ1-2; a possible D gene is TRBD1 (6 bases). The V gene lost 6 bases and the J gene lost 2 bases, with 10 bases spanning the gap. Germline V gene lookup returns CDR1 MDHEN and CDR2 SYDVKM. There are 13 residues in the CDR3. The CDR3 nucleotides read TGTGCCAGCAGCCCCGGGACAAACTATGGCTACACCTTC. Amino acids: CASSPGTNYGYTF.

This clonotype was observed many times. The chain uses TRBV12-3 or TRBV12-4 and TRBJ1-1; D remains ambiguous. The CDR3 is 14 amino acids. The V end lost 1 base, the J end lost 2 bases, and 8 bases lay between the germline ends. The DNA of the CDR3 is TGTGCCAGCAGTTTAGAACAGCAAAACACTGAAGCTTTCTTT. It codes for CASSLEQQNTEAFF.

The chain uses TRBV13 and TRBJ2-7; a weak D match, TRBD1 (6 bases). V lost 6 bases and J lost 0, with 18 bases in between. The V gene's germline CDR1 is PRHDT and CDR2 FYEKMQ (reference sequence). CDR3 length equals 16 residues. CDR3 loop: CASSSGTNMPSYEQYF. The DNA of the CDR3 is TGTGCCAGCAGTTCCGGGACAAACATGCCCTCCTACGAGCAGTACTTC.

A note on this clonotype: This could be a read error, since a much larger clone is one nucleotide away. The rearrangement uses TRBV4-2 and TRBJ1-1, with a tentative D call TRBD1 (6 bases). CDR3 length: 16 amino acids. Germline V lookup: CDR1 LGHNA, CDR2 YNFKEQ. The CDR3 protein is CASSQDMGGAYTEALF. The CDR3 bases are TGTGCCAGCAGCCAAGATATGGGGGGGGCGTACACTGAAGCTTTGTTT.

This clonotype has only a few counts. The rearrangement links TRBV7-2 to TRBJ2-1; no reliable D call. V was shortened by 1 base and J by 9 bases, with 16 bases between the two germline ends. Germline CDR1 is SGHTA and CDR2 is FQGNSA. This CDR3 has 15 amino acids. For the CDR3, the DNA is TGTGCCAGCAGCTTAGAGGTAGGCTTCCGGAGTGAGCAGTTCTTC. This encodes CASSLEVGFRSEQFF.

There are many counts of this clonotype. CDR3 nucleotide sequence: TGTGCCATCAGTGACTCCGGGACAGGGGGCTACGAGCAGTACTTC. Translating gives CAISDSGTGGYEQYF. The V call is TRBV10-3, the J call TRBJ2-7; 11 bases agree with TRBD1. The V gene end was trimmed by 3 bases and the J gene end by 3 bases; junction bases not matched to a gene: 4. CDR3 length: 15 residues. Germline-derived CDR1 and CDR2 are ENHRY and SYGVKD.

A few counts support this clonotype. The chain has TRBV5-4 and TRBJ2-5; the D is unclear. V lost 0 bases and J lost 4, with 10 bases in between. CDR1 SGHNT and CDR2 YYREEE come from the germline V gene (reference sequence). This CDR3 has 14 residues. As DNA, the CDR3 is TGTGCCAGCAGCTTGGGCTGGGGTCCAGAGACCCAGTACTTC. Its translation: CASSLGWGPETQYF.

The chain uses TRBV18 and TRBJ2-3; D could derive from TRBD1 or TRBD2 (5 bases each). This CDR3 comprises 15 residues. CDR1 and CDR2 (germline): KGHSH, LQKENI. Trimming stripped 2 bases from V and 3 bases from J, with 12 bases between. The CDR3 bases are TGTGCCAGCTCACCAGCCGGGACCGAGACAGATACGCAGTATTTT. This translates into CASSPAGTETDTQYF.

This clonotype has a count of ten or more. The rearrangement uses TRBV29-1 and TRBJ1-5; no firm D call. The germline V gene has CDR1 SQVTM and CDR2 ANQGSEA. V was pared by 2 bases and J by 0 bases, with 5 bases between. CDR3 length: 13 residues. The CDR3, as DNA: TGCAGCGTTGAACACGATAGCAATCAGCCCCAGCATTTT. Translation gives CSVEHDSNQPQHF.

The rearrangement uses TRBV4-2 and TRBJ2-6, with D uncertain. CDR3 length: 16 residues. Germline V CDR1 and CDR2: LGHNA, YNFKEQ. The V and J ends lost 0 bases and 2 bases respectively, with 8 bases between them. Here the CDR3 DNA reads TGTGCCAGCAGCCAAGATTTTGGGGCTGGGGCCAACGTCCTGACTTTC. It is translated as CASSQDFGAGANVLTF.

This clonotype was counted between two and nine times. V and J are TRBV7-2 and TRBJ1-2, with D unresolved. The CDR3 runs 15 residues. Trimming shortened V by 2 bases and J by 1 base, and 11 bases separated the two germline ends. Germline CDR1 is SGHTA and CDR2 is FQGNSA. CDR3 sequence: CASSLTGQVNYGYTF. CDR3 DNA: TGTGCCAGCAGCTTAACCGGCCAGGTTAACTATGGCTACACCTTC.

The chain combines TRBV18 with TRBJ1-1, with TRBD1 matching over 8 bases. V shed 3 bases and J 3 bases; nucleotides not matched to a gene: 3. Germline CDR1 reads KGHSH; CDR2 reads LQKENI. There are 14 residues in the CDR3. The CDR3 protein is CASSPQGADTEAFF. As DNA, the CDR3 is TGTGCCAGCTCACCCCAGGGGGCTGACACTGAAGCTTTCTTT.

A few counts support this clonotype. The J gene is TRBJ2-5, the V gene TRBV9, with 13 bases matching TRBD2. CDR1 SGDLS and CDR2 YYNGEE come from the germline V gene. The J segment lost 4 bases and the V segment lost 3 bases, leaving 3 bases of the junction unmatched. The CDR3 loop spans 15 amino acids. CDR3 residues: CASSGLAGGLETQYF. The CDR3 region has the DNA TGTGCCAGCAGCGGACTAGCGGGGGGCCTAGAGACCCAGTACTTC.

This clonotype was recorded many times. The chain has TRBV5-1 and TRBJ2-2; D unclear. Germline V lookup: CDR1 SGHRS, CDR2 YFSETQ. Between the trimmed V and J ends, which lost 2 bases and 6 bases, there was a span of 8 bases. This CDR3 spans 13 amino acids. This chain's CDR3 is CASSFRSAGELFF. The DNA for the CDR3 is TGCGCCAGCAGCTTCAGGTCGGCCGGGGAGCTGTTTTTT.

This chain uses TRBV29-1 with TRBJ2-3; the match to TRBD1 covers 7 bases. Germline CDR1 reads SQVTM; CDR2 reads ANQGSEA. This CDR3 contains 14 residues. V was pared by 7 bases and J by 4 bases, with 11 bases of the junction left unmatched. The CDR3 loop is CSAENRGWADTQYF. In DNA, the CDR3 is TGCAGCGCCGAGAACAGGGGATGGGCAGATACGCAGTATTTT.

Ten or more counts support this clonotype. CDR3 amino acids: CSDYLAGGPPSTDTQYF. Here the CDR3 DNA reads TGCAGCGATTATCTAGCGGGGGGGCCCCCTAGCACAGATACGCAGTATTTT. J is TRBJ2-3 and V is TRBV29-1; 12 bases map to TRBD2. CDR1 is SQVTM and CDR2 is ANQGSEA in the germline V gene. This CDR3 region has 17 residues. V dropped 7 bases and J dropped 0; count of bases not matched to a gene: 11.

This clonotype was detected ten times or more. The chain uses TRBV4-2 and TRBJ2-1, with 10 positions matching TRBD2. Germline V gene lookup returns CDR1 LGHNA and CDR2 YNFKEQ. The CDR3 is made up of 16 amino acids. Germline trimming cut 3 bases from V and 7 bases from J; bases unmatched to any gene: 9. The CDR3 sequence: CASSQEPAGGSNEQFF. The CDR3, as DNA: TGTGCCAGCAGCCAGGAACCAGCGGGGGGGTCGAATGAGCAGTTCTTC.

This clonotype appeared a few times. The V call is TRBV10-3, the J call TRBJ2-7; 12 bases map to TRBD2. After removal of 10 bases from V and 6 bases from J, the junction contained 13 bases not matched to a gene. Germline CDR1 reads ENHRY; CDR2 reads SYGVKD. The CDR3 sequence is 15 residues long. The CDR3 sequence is CATWPSLAGGSEQYF. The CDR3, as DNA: TGTGCCACCTGGCCTTCACTAGCGGGGGGCTCCGAGCAGTACTTC.

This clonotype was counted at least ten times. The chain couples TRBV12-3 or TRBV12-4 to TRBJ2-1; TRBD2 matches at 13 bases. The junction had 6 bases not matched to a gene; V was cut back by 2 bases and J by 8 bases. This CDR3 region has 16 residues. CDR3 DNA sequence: TGTGCCAGCAGTTTACGCACTAGCGGGGGGGCGGATGAGCAGTTCTTC. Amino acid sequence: CASSLRTSGGADEQFF.

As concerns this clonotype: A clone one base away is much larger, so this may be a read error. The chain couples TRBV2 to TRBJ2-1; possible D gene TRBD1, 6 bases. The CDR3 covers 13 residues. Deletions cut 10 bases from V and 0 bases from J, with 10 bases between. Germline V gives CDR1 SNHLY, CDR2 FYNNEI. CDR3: CANRESSYNEQFF. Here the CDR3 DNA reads TGTGCCAACAGGGAAAGCTCCTACAATGAGCAGTTCTTC.

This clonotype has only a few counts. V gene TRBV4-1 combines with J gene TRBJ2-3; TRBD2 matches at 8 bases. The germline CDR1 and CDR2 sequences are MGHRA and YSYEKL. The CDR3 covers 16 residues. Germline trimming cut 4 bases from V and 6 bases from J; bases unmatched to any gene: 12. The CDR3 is CASSPPPEAGVDTQYF. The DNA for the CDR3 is TGCGCCAGCAGCCCACCCCCGGAAGCGGGGGTGGATACGCAGTATTTT.

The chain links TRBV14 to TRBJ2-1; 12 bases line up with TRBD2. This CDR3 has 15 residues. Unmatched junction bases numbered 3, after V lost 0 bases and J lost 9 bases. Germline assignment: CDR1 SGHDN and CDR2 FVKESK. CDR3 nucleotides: TGTGCCAGCAGCCAAGAGCTAGCGGGGGGGCCTGAGCAGTTCTTC. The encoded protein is CASSQELAGGPEQFF.

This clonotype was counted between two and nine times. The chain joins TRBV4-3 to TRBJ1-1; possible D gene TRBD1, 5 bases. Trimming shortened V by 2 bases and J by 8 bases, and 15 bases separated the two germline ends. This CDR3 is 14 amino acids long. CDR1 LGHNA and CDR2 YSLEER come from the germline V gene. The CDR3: CASSQLYGQGEAFF. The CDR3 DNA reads TGCGCCAGCAGCCAATTGTACGGGCAGGGAGAAGCTTTCTTT.

CDR3: CASSYPKPFLAGKSTDTQYF. CDR3 DNA: TGTGCCAGCAGCTACCCAAAGCCGTTTCTAGCGGGGAAAAGCACAGATACGCAGTATTTT. This sequence joins TRBV7-8 and TRBJ2-3; 9 nucleotides align to TRBD2. With 4 bases clipped from V and 0 bases from J, the junction kept 17 bases outside the gene matches. The CDR3 spans 20 residues. Germline lookup yields CDR1 SGHVS and CDR2 FQNEAQ.